A selection of T cell receptor beta chains follows, all from one sample in a study of T-cell reconstitution after alpha-beta-depleted transplantation in children. One entry per CDR3 protein results from TCRdb running MiXCR on the PCR reads. The table lists about 400,000 distinct CDR3 sequences, more than 10% of them singletons, with about 3.9% in the top ten. This specimen was PBMCs, taken from the stem cell graft. The receptor source for this set is a human donor who donated a stem cell graft to a child with Fanconi anemia. Each CDR3 is given with its conserved first and last residue. The order of the fields is J gene, V gene, D gene, clone size, CDR3 DNA, CDR3 protein. A D gene is named only where the DNA matches it firmly. Clone size is stated in some rows and not others, as once, few, many or a class when expanded.

TRBJ1-6 | TRBV20-1 | NA | many | TGCAGTGCTAGAGTAGTTGCGAATAATTCACCCCTCCACTTT | CSARVVANNSPLHF
TRBJ2-6 | TRBV6-5 | NA | many | TGTGCCAGCAGTCAGACGTGGAGGCTCTCTGGGGCCAACGTCCTGACTTTC | CASSQTWRLSGANVLTF
TRBJ2-5 | TRBV5-1 | NA | NA | TGCGCCAGCAGAGCTTGGGGCGGACACAAAGAGACCCAGTACTTC | CASRAWGGHKETQYF
TRBJ1-1 | TRBV9 | TRBD1 | few | TGTGCCAGCAGCGTAGATAAGACAGGGACCGGGTACTTT | CASSVDKTGTGYF
TRBJ1-2 | TRBV29-1 | NA | few | TGCAGCGTTACAGGGAGTAGAAATGGCTACACCTTC | CSVTGSRNGYTF
TRBJ1-5 | TRBV30 | NA | NA | TGTGCCTGGAGTGTAATAGGACAGTGGGGACAGCCCCAGCATTTT | CAWSVIGQWGQPQHF
TRBJ1-1 | TRBV9 | NA | NA | TGTGCCAGCAGCGTAGCTACGGCGGGGACTGAAGCTTTCTTT | CASSVATAGTEAFF
TRBJ1-2 | TRBV6-5 | NA | NA | TGTGCCAGCACCAATTGGGCTGGGGATGGCTACACCTTC | CASTNWAGDGYTF
TRBJ2-4 | TRBV6-2/TRBV6-3 | TRBD2 | many | TGTGCCAGCAGTTGGACTAGCGGGGCCAAAAACATTCAGTACTTC | CASSWTSGAKNIQYF
TRBJ2-6 | TRBV19 | NA | NA | TGTGCCAGTAGTAAGGGCTCTGGGGCCAACGTCCTGACTTTC | CASSKGSGANVLTF
TRBJ2-3 | TRBV6-5 | TRBD1 | many | TGTGCCAGCAGCCAATTTCGACAGGGGGCAGCGCAGTATTTT | CASSQFRQGAAQYF
TRBJ2-5 | TRBV29-1 | TRBD2 | few | TGCAGCGTCGAAGCGGGGTTTAGGGAGACCCAGTACTTC | CSVEAGFRETQYF
TRBJ1-1 | TRBV6-5 | TRBD1 | few | TGTGCCAGCAGTTACTCGGACAGGGCTGGAGTCACTGAAGCTTTCTTT | CASSYSDRAGVTEAFF
TRBJ2-5 | TRBV20-1 | TRBD2 | many | TGCAGTGCTAGAGATAGGCGGGGGGTCGTAGAGACCCAGTACTTC | CSARDRRGVVETQYF
TRBJ2-1 | TRBV9 | TRBD1 | many | TGTGCCAGCAGCGTAGGACAGGGGTCGTACAATGAGCAGTTCTTC | CASSVGQGSYNEQFF
TRBJ2-2 | TRBV2 | TRBD1 | once | TGTGCCTGCTGGACAGGGTCCTTGGGTACCGGGGAGCTGTTTTTT | CACWTGSLGTGELFF
TRBJ1-2 | TRBV5-1 | NA | NA | TGCGCCAGCAGCTTTGGAACTGACAGAAACTATGGCTACACCTTC | CASSFGTDRNYGYTF
TRBJ1-4 | TRBV18 | NA | NA | TGTGCCAGCTCACCACCAGCCTGGGGAGCTAATGAAAAACTGTTTTTT | CASSPPAWGANEKLFF
TRBJ2-2 | TRBV5-1 | NA | many | TGCGCCAGCAGCTCGGACGGAAACACCGGGGAGCTGTTTTTT | CASSSDGNTGELFF
TRBJ2-1 | TRBV30 | NA | few | TGTGCCTGGAAGGGATCCTCCTACAATGAGCAGTTCTTC | CAWKGSSYNEQFF
TRBJ2-1 | TRBV9 | TRBD2 | NA | TGTGCCAGCCGAAGTTTAGCTAGCGGGGGGCATTCCTACAATGAGCAGTTCTTC | CASRSLASGGHSYNEQFF
TRBJ2-3 | TRBV4-3 | TRBD2 | NA | TGCGCCAGCAGCCAATCGAGACTAGCGGGACCAGATACGCAGTATTTT | CASSQSRLAGPDTQYF
TRBJ2-6 | TRBV18 | NA | NA | TGTGCCAGCTCACCAACGGGGATCTCCTACTCTGGGGCCAACGTCCTGACTTTC | CASSPTGISYSGANVLTF
TRBJ2-3 | TRBV6-5 | TRBD2 | NA | TGTGCCAGCAGCCGGGGGGGGGCGATTAGCACAGATACGCAGTATTTT | CASSRGGAISTDTQYF
TRBJ2-5 | TRBV6-5 | NA | many | TGTGCCAGTGGATCTGGAGGGCGCGAGACCCAGTACTTC | CASGSGGRETQYF
TRBJ2-5 | TRBV20-1 | TRBD2 | many | TGCAGTGCTAGTATTCTAGCGGGGGCCCAAGAGACCCAGTACTTC | CSASILAGAQETQYF
TRBJ1-1 | TRBV12-3/TRBV12-4 | NA | NA | TGTGCCAGCAGTTGGGACGGGGAGGTACTCATGAACACTGAAGCTTTCTTT | CASSWDGEVLMNTEAFF
TRBJ2-1 | TRBV5-1 | TRBD1 | few | TGCGCCAGCAGCTTGAGGGCAGGGGGTCTTGTTGATGAGCAGTTCTTC | CASSLRAGGLVDEQFF
TRBJ1-1 | TRBV28 | NA | NA | TGTGCCAGCAGTGAAATGACGGGTTTGAACACTGAAGCTTTCTTT | CASSEMTGLNTEAFF
TRBJ2-4 | TRBV10-3 | TRBD1 | NA | TGTGCCATCAGTGAGTCGGGGGACAGGGTAAAAAACATTCAGTACTTC | CAISESGDRVKNIQYF
TRBJ2-4 | TRBV2 | NA | many | TGTGCCAGCGGGGGAAACATTCAGTACTTC | CASGGNIQYF
TRBJ2-3 | TRBV28 | TRBD1 | many | TGTGCCAGCAGTGTGACAGGGAGCACAGATACGCAGTATTTT | CASSVTGSTDTQYF
TRBJ2-7 | TRBV29-1 | TRBD2 | many | TGCAGCGCTACGGGGGGGGGCTACGAGCAGTACTTC | CSATGGGYEQYF
TRBJ2-1 | TRBV28 | NA | many | TGTGCCAGCAGTGCCCCTCGGGTGGGGGCCTCCAATGAGCAGTTCTTC | CASSAPRVGASNEQFF
TRBJ2-5 | TRBV4-3 | NA | few | TGCGCCAGCAGCCAAGAAAGGGGGGGCCAAGAGACCCAGTACTTC | CASSQERGGQETQYF
TRBJ1-2 | TRBV5-1 | NA | NA | TGCGCCAGCAGCTTGGGGGCGGTAGAAGGGAACTATGGCTACACCTTC | CASSLGAVEGNYGYTF